This TCR beta chain was found in a study of blood T cell repertoires in COVID-19. Study-level information: PBMCs, B-cell-depleted T cells, or T cells provided the cDNA or gDNA that made up the material.

Germline V gives CDR1 LGHDT, CDR2 YNNKEL (reference sequence). Trimming stripped 1 base from V and 0 bases from J, with 25 bases between. There are 22 residues in the CDR3. Clinical history as reported by participants underpinned cohort assignment. Cohort 3 donors counted as recovered after two negative PCRs, clearance, or resolved symptoms. Authors' processing steps: Amplification with reference gene primers provided the estimates of nucleated cell counts. Clones were read by immunoSEQ multiplex PCR, and TCRdb kept only the in-frame ones, dropping some. The V and J calls and the clone size are those of that table, but D and trimming were determined from the DNA. The sample holds around 190,000 clones, about 90% seen once.

This clonotype originated in a woman younger than 35 who had recovered from COVID-19. Sequenced input: PBMCs or T cells enriched from blood (not recorded which). The chain links TRBV3-1 (or the pseudogene TRBV3-2) to TRBJ2-6; possible D gene TRBD1, 6 bases. CDR3 region: CASSQGWVRPDRRTSGANVLTF. The CDR3 DNA is TGTGCCAGCAGCCAAGGTTGGGTGAGGCCTGACAGGCGAACCTCTGGGGCCAACGTCCTGACTTTC.